This TCR beta chain was observed in a study of blood T cell repertoires in COVID-19. Study-level background: The study drew acute and convalescent COVID-19 samples from the United States, Italy and Spain.

A word on this clone: The sample contains more than one DNA sequence encoding this CDR3.

How the authors handled the data: Reference gene primer amplification yielded estimated nucleated cell counts. Profiling relied on immunoSEQ multiplex PCR, and the TCRdb table lists in-frame clones only, not all of them. V, J and clone size are taken as reported in that table, and D and trimming were inferred from the DNA itself. Of some 74,000 clones in the sample, roughly 80% were seen once. The CDR3 consists of 11 residues. V lost 6 bases, J lost 7 bases, and 9 bases lay in between. The germline gives CDR1 DFQATT, CDR2 SNEGSKA (reference sequence). The sequenced sample was peripheral blood. This sequence was found in a woman of 80 years or more with active or convalescent COVID-19. The V call is TRBV20-1, the J call TRBJ1-4; D unclear. In DNA form, the CDR3 reads TGCAGTGCCCCTTCAGGTGAAAAACTGTTTTTT. This translates into CSAPSGEKLFF.